The sequence of this TCR beta chain was determined in a study of blood T cell repertoires in COVID-19. In the study overall: The origin of the acute and convalescent COVID-19 samples was the United States, Italy and Spain. In each case, the material was cDNA or gDNA derived from T cells, B-cell-depleted T cells, or PBMCs.

CDR1 GTSNPN and CDR2 SVGIG come from the germline V gene (reference sequence). This CDR3 has 13 residues. The V and J ends lost 3 bases and 5 bases, in that order; junction bases with no gene match: 4. Per the original data handling: Reference gene primer amplification in the assay estimated nucleated cell counts. Generated by immunoSEQ multiplex PCR, the TCRdb table keeps only in-frame clones and is missing some. V, J and clone size reflect that table, while D and trimming were determined from the DNA. In the table there are a few hundred thousand clones, 70% to 90% of which are singletons. Material for sequencing was peripheral blood. The clonotype originates from a man between 60 and 75 years old with acute or convalescent COVID-19. This chain links TRBV30 with TRBJ1-5, with 7 bases fitting TRBD1. The CDR3: CAWRQGFDQPQHF. The CDR3 nucleotides read TGTGCCTGGAGACAGGGGTTTGATCAGCCCCAGCATTTT.